This is a list of T cell receptor beta chains from one sample in a study of T-cell memory formation after mild COVID-19. TCRdb processed the 5' RACE reads anew with MiXCR; each CDR3 protein has one entry. This sample has 350,000 to 500,000 distinct CDR3 sequences, with around 18% found just once. Material for sequencing was PBMCs or a T cell subset sorted from them (not recorded which). Source of these receptors: an adult woman who had mild COVID-19 (a few samples of this study predate the infection). Cell type and time point are not known. Each CDR3 is given with its conserved first and last residue. D genes are given only for firm matches. Where a row states a size, it is once, few, many or the class of an expanded clone; other rows omit it.

v_call	j_call	d_call	clone_size	cdr3_aa	cdr3_nt
TRBV18	TRBJ2-3	-	-	CASSPLDGPSTDTQYF	TGTGCCAGCTCACCTCTAGACGGGCCTAGCACAGATACGCAGTATTTT
TRBV21-1	TRBJ2-1	-	few	CASRVRVSEQFF	TGTGCCAGCAGGGTTAGAGTGAGTGAGCAGTTCTTC
TRBV24-1	TRBJ2-1	-	-	CATSDPMARGDNEQFF	TGTGCCACCAGTGACCCAATGGCCCGAGGGGACAATGAGCAGTTCTTC
TRBV20-1	TRBJ2-2	-	-	CSARDLRNGINTGELFF	TGCAGTGCTAGAGATCTCAGGAATGGGATAAACACCGGGGAGCTGTTTTTT
TRBV12-3/TRBV12-4	TRBJ2-2	TRBD2	-	CASSTSGSFTGELFF	TGTGCCAGCAGCACTAGCGGGAGTTTTACCGGGGAGCTGTTTTTT
TRBV6-5	TRBJ2-3	-	few	CASRESGGTSTDTQYF	TGTGCCAGCAGGGAGAGTGGGGGAACTAGCACAGATACGCAGTATTTT
TRBV7-9	TRBJ2-5	TRBD1	few	CASSFFRQGGETQYF	TGTGCCAGCAGCTTTTTCCGACAGGGCGGTGAGACCCAGTACTTC
TRBV6-6	TRBJ1-3	-	few	CASHRGNTIYF	TGTGCCAGTCACCGGGGGAACACCATATATTTT
TRBV24-1	TRBJ2-2	TRBD1	few	CATSDLGTGYSGELFF	TGTGCCACCAGTGATTTAGGGACAGGGTATTCCGGGGAGCTGTTTTTT
TRBV10-3	TRBJ1-2	-	-	CAISEGKTNYGYTF	TGTGCCATCAGTGAAGGGAAGACTAACTATGGATACACCTTC
TRBV24-1	TRBJ2-3	-	few	CATSHTDTQYF	TGTGCCACCTCGCACACAGATACGCAGTATTTT
TRBV29-1	TRBJ1-1	-	few	CSGMGGTEAFF	TGCAGCGGGATGGGGGGCACTGAAGCTTTCTTT
TRBV12-3/TRBV12-4	TRBJ1-5	-	-	CASSLRLGMENQPQHF	TGTGCCAGCAGTTTGAGGTTGGGGATGGAGAATCAGCCCCAGCATTTT
TRBV6-2/TRBV6-3	TRBJ2-1	TRBD2	few	CASSYSRDSGLPHNEQFF	TGTGCCAGCAGTTACTCGAGAGATAGCGGGCTACCCCACAATGAGCAGTTCTTC
TRBV27	TRBJ2-1	TRBD2	-	CASSSASGGIQNEQFF	TGTGCCAGCAGTTCTGCTAGCGGGGGCATACAAAATGAGCAGTTCTTC